This T cell receptor (beta chain) is drawn from a study of T cells in Graves' hyperthyroidism and ophthalmopathy. Study as a whole: Peripheral blood was secured at the point of initial diagnosis, before any treatment. Study-level findings and limits: Blood held most thyroid clonotypes expanded above 0.001 frequency. In simple terms, a model built on 13 V-J features told ophthalmopathy apart from stable hyperthyroidism.

In this sample, this clonotype turned up many times. Its antigen remains unidentified. RNA transcripts served as the template for amplifying TCR beta CDR3 regions. The HTBI set primed first-round TCR CDR3 RT-PCR. TCRdb used MiXCR to reprocess the multiplex PCR reads, holding one entry per CDR3 protein. The repertoire holds around 540,000 distinct CDR3 sequences, with 15% to 20% as singletons. With 7 bases clipped from V and 1 base from J, the junction kept 6 bases outside the gene matches. This CDR3 is 14 amino acids long. The germline gives CDR1 SNHLY, CDR2 FYNNEI. The source material was blood. The V gene is TRBV2, the J gene TRBJ1-1; 7 bases agree with TRBD1. The receptor was isolated from a woman in her twenties or thirties with Graves' ophthalmopathy. CDR3 DNA: TGTGCCAGCAACGCAAGACAGGGGAACACTGAAGCTTTCTTT. Translated: CASNARQGNTEAFF.